This TCR beta chain emerged from a study of blood T cell repertoires in COVID-19 (dated by TCRdb to about 2020). Concerning the study at large: The collaborator samples originated in the United States, Italy and Spain and spanned the acute and convalescent phases of COVID-19. The samples were drawn from two sources: the first 160 participants of the ongoing ImmuneRACE study, and 1,200 or so subjects contributed by 6 global collaborators. The sample metadata nearly always contained a de-identified subject ID, COVID-19 status, age in years and sex. Where HLA class I and class II types were available, the types were taken from metadata supplied by the sample provider, not from assay-based typing. The dataset comprised deeply sampled blood TCRbeta repertoires from subjects exposed to, actively infected with, or recovered from COVID-19. The repertoires were released in a freely available public database meant as a resource for research on the immune response to SARS-CoV-2. The prospective study material was composed of cDNA or gDNA derived from T cells, B-cell-depleted T cells, or PBMCs.

V lost 1 base and J lost 4 bases; the stretch between them is 10 bases long. The germline V gene supplies CDR1 SGHTA and CDR2 FQGNSA. From the cysteine up to the phenylalanine, the CDR3 has a length of 14 residues. The only DNA kept is the CDR3, 42 bases in frame from the first base. The immunoSEQ Assay, a bias-controlled multiplex PCR, was used to amplify TCRbeta CDR3 regions from genomic DNA. The study's processing was this. Within the assay, amplification of reference gene primers was used to estimate how many nucleated cells each sample contained. To quantify the absolute abundance of each unique TCRbeta CDR3 rearrangement, sequence reads were collapsed and filtered. For each sample, productive Simpson clonality was calculated by taking the square root of Simpson's diversity index across productive rearrangements. TCRdb carries this immuneACCESS record with in-frame sequences only. Its versions omit some clonotypes, under half of them owing to an unresolved V gene in the studies checked, with the rest unexplained. The DNA gave D and trimming, while V, J and clone size come from that table. This sample lists about 120,000 clones; 78% were detected once. The ten most abundant clones make up 2% to 2.5% of the sample.

Whole blood was collected in K2EDTA tubes by collaborating institutions according to the institutions' own protocols. Collaborator samples were shipped for TCRbeta analysis as frozen whole blood, isolated PBMCs, or DNA extracted from either sample type. This clone was found a few times. Its antigen target is currently unknown. Base qualities are missing; no much larger clone stands one base away. The investigation overall reported the following: The amount of clinical and demographic metadata varied by source and participant and was provided uncurated.

This receptor was identified in a man aged 70-80 years with acute or convalescent COVID-19. Sequenced input: peripheral blood. The chain uses TRBV7-2 and TRBJ1-2; the D gene is perhaps TRBD1, from 5 matching bases. The CDR3 protein sequence reads: CASSLGYTGYGYTF. In nucleotide form, the sequence is TGTGCCAGCAGCTTAGGCTATACAGGCTATGGCTACACCTTC.